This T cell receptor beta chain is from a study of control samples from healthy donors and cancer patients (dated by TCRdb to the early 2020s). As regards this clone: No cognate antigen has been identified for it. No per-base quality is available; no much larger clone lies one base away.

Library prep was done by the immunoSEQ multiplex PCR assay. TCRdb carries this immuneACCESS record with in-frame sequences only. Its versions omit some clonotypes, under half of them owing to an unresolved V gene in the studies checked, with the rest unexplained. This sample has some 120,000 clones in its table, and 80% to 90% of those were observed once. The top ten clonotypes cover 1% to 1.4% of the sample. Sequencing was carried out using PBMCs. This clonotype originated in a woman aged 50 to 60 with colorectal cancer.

The sequenced DNA is TGTGCCAGCAGCTGGGGAAAAGGTATCCCCTACGAGCAGTACTTC. Its protein reads: CASSWGKGIPYEQYF. The rearranged segments are TRBV5-4 and TRBJ2-7; no D gene is confidently identified. Trimming at the junction amounts to 3 bases on V and 2 bases on J, and the germline ends lie 15 bases apart. For CDR1 and CDR2, the germline V gene (reference sequence) lists SGHNT and YYREEE. The CDR3 measures 15 amino acids from cysteine to phenylalanine. CDR3 DNA only is kept here, 45 bases in frame from base 1.